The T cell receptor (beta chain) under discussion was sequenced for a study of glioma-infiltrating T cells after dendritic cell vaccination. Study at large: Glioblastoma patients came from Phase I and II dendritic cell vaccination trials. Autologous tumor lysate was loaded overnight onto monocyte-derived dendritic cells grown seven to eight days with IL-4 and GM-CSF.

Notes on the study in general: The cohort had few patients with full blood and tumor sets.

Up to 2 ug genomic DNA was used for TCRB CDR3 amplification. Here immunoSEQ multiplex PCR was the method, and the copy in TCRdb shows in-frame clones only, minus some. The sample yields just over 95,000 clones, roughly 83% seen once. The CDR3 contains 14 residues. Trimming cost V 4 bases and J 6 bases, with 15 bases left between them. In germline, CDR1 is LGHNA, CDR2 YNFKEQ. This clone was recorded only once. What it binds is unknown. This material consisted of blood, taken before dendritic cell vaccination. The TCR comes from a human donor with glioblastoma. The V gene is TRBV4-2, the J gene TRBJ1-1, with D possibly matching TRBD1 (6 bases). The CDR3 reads CASSPRGAGAEAFF. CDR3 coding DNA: TGTGCCAGCAGCCCCCGGGGGGCCGGGGCTGAAGCTTTCTTT.